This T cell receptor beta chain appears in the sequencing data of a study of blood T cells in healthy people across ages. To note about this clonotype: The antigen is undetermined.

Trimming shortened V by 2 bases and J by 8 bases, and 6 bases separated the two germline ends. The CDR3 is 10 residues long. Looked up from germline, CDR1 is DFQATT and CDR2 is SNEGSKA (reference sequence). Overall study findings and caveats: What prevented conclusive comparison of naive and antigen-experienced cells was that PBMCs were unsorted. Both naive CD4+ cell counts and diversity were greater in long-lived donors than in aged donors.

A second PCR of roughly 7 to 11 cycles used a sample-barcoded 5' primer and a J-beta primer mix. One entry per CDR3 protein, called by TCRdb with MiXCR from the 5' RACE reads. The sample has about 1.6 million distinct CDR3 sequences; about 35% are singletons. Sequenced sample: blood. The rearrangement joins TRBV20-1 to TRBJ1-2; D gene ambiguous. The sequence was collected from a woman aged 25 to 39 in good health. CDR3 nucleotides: TGCAGTGCTAGAAGTAAGGGCTACACCTTC. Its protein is CSARSKGYTF.